The 9 T cell receptor beta chains below come from one sample, sequenced in a study of T cell responses to AZD1222 COVID-19 vaccine. Some clones are missing from TCRdb's copy, which holds only in-frame ones; the method was immunoSEQ multiplex PCR. The data hold roughly 180,000 clones, with about 91% observed a single time. The sequencing used peripheral blood, collected on day 0 of AZD1222 vaccination. The receptors derive from an adult in good health.

V and J are TRBV29-1 and TRBJ1-2, with 9 bases fitting TRBD1. This CDR3 region has 12 residues. Per germline, CDR1 SQVTM and CDR2 ANQGSEA. The J segment lost 5 bases and the V segment lost 4 bases, leaving 2 bases of the junction unmatched. The CDR3 nucleotides read TGCAGCGTTGGAGGACAGGGGTATGGCTACACCTTC. Protein product: CSVGGQGYGYTF.

The J gene is TRBJ2-3, the V gene TRBV19; 8 bases match TRBD2. Germline V gene sequence: CDR1 LNHDA, CDR2 SQIVND (reference sequence). V shed 6 bases and J 2 bases; nucleotides not matched to a gene: 7. This CDR3 comprises 15 residues. CDR3 region: CASSTLAGLTDTQYF. For the CDR3, the DNA is TGTGCCAGTAGCACGTTAGCGGGACTCACAGATACGCAGTATTTT.

The V and J genes are TRBV6-5 and TRBJ1-2; D remains unclear. This CDR3 has 14 residues. V was cut by 4 bases and J by 4 bases, with 13 bases left in between. The germline CDR1 and CDR2 sequences are MNHEY and SVGAGI. The CDR3 sequence is CASSSHATPYGYTF. CDR3 in DNA: TGTGCCAGCAGTTCCCACGCTACCCCCTATGGCTACACCTTC.

The chain is built from TRBV5-6 and TRBJ1-6; no reliable D call. V was clipped by 2 bases and J by 3 bases, with 9 bases between them. The germline V gene has CDR1 SGHDT and CDR2 YYEEEE. CDR3 length equals 15 residues. The CDR3 DNA follows: TGTGCCAGCAGCTTTGGAGAGCACTATAATTCACCCCTCCACTTT. Translated, it gives CASSFGEHYNSPLHF.

The chain employs TRBV19 and TRBJ1-2, with D uncertain. The length of the CDR3 is 12 residues. Trimming left V 2 bases short and J 4 bases short, with 5 bases between. Germline assignment: CDR1 LNHDA and CDR2 SQIVND (reference sequence). CDR3 residues: CASSISVYGYTF. CDR3 in DNA: TGTGCCAGTAGTATAAGCGTCTATGGCTACACCTTC.

The gene calls are TRBV5-4 and TRBJ2-5; D is possibly TRBD1 or TRBD2 (6 bases each). The germline V gene has CDR1 SGHNT and CDR2 YYREEE (reference sequence). The CDR3 runs 11 residues. V was trimmed by 9 bases and J by 5 bases, leaving 11 bases between them. CDR3 nucleotide sequence: TGTGCCATGAGGGGGGAGGAGACCCAGTACTTC. Translating it yields CAMRGEETQYF.

This sequence joins TRBV11-2 and TRBJ2-5; possible D gene TRBD1, 6 bases. Germline values: CDR1 SGHAT, CDR2 FQNNGV. V dropped 2 bases and J dropped 7 bases, with 8 bases sitting between them. This CDR3 comprises 12 residues. CDR3 coding DNA: TGTGCCAGCAGCTTATCAGGGGCGACCCAGTACTTC. Protein: CASSLSGATQYF. Full variable domain (outside the CDR3, taken from reference TRBV11-2 and TRBJ2-5): EAGVAQSPRYKIIEKRQSVAFWCNPISGHATLYWYQQILGQGPKLLIQFQNNGVVDDSQLPKDRFSAERLKGVDSTLKIQPAKLEDSAVYLCASSLSGATQYFGPGTRLLVL.

V gene TRBV28 combines with J gene TRBJ2-1; the match to TRBD1 covers 8 bases. CDR1 MDHEN and CDR2 SYDVKM come from the germline V gene. Trimming removed 4 bases from V and 9 bases from J; junction bases left unmatched: 14. The CDR3 is made up of 16 amino acids. CDR3: CASSSHRVRGQGEQFF. CDR3 nucleotides: TGTGCCAGCAGTTCCCATAGAGTCAGGGGGCAAGGTGAGCAGTTCTTC.

The chain carries TRBV19 and TRBJ1-2; 7 bases agree with TRBD1. The CDR3 runs 15 residues. Trimming at V came to 4 bases and at J to 1 base, leaving 6 bases not matched to a gene. CDR1 and CDR2 (germline): LNHDA, SQIVND (reference sequence). The CDR3 here is CASSRGQKDNYGYTF. CDR3 bases: TGTGCCAGTAGTAGGGGACAGAAGGATAACTATGGCTACACCTTC.